Shown below are 19 T cell receptor beta chains from a single sample sequenced in a study of tumour-infiltrating T cells in Burkitt lymphoma (dated by TCRdb to 2020 to 2022). The library was prepared using the immunoSEQ multiplex PCR assay. Sourced from immuneACCESS, this table was stored by TCRdb with only in-frame sequences that have V and J called. A share of the clones is absent; for the studies checked, an unresolved V gene accounts for under half, and the remainder has no known explanation. For this sample the table gives several thousand clones, of which around 15% were detected only once. Roughly a fifth of the sample goes to the ten largest clones. Sequenced sample: tumor tissue. These receptors were obtained from a human donor with Burkitt lymphoma.

V and J are TRBV5-4 and TRBJ2-6; D not resolved. Trimming left V 0 bases short and J 2 bases short, with 9 bases between. The CDR3 length is 16 residues. The V gene's germline CDR1 is SGHNT and CDR2 YYREEE (reference sequence). The CDR3 spells CASSLVRSTGANVLTF. The CDR3 DNA follows: TGTGCCAGCAGCTTGGTCAGATCTACTGGGGCCAACGTCCTGACTTTC.

The V call is TRBV14, the J call TRBJ2-7; D unclear. With 3 bases removed from V and 3 bases from J, the gap between germline ends came to 6 bases. This CDR3 region has 12 residues. CDR1 SGHDN and CDR2 FVKESK come from the germline V gene. For the CDR3, the DNA is TGTGCCAGCAGCCACTCAAACTACGAGCAGTACTTC. Translation gives CASSHSNYEQYF.

This clone has a handful of counts. The chain carries TRBV9 and TRBJ2-7; D remains unclear. Germline CDR1 SGDLS, CDR2 YYNGEE. This CDR3 is built from 14 residues. Trimming took 2 bases from V and 2 from J, leaving 11 bases between them. CDR3 protein: CASSVGGDTYEQYF. In DNA form, the CDR3 reads TGTGCCAGCAGCGTCGGCGGCGACACCTACGAGCAGTACTTC.

This clone was found a few times. The V and J genes are TRBV7-9 and TRBJ2-1; no firm D call. Looked up from germline, CDR1 is SEHNR and CDR2 is FQNEAQ (reference sequence). The CDR3 consists of 16 residues. V lost 1 base to trimming and J lost 0 bases, with 10 bases between them. The CDR3 sequence: CASSLVALGSYNEQFF. The CDR3 DNA reads as TGTGCCAGCAGCTTAGTAGCCCTCGGCTCCTACAATGAGCAGTTCTTC.

This clone was counted only a few times. This chain uses TRBV2 with TRBJ2-7; D is unresolved. Trimming took 4 bases from V and 3 from J, leaving 10 bases between them. The CDR3 spans 13 residues. Germline assignment: CDR1 SNHLY and CDR2 FYNNEI. This CDR3 is CASSGVANYEQYF. CDR3 in DNA: TGTGCCAGCAGTGGGGTAGCCAACTACGAGCAGTACTTC.

In this sample, this clone turned up a few times. The genes are TRBV6-5 and TRBJ1-6; D is undetermined. Germline V gives CDR1 MNHEY, CDR2 SVGAGI. The CDR3 has 14 residues. V shed 7 bases and J shed 0 bases, with 7 bases lying between them. This chain's CDR3 is CASTGSSYNSPLHF. CDR3 sequence (DNA): TGTGCCAGCACAGGAAGCTCCTATAATTCACCCCTCCACTTT.

In regard to this clone: A read error may produce the germline difference seen at one junction end. The chain joins TRBV7-7 to TRBJ2-2, with 12 nucleotides matching TRBD2. Per the germline V gene, CDR1 is SSHAT and CDR2 is FNYEAQ (reference sequence). CDR3 length equals 17 residues. CDR3 coding DNA: TGTGCTAGCAGTTCAGAGACTAGCGGGAGTACAGCCGGGGAGCTGTTTTTT. Translation: CASSSETSGSTAGELFF. The whole variable domain, filled in from reference TRBV7-7 and TRBJ2-2, reads GAGVSQSPRYKVTKRGQDVTLRCDPISSHATLYWYQQALGQGPEFLTYFNYEAQPDKSGLPSDRFSAERPEGSISTLTIQRTEQRDSAMYRCASSSETSGSTAGELFFGEGSRLTVL.

This clone was counted only a few times. The rearrangement joins TRBV7-9 to TRBJ1-5, with D perhaps matching TRBD1 (6 bases). V shed 4 bases and J shed 6 bases, with 16 bases lying between them. The CDR3 sequence is 15 residues long. The germline V gene encodes CDR1 SEHNR and CDR2 FQNEAQ (reference sequence). The CDR3 sequence: CASSSTLGGAQPQHF. The CDR3 region has the DNA TGTGCCAGCAGCTCCACCCTTGGGGGGGCTCAGCCCCAGCATTTT.

The CDR3 sequence is CASSHDSEAFF. The CDR3 bases are TGTGCCAGCAGCCACGACAGTGAAGCTTTCTTT. V and J are TRBV5-8 and TRBJ1-1; D possibly corresponds to TRBD1 (5 bases). V dropped 4 bases and J dropped 7 bases, with 8 bases sitting between them. The CDR3 spans 11 residues. The V gene's germline CDR1 is SGHTS and CDR2 YDEGEE.

This chain connects TRBV2 to TRBJ1-4; D gene unclear. The V gene's germline CDR1 is SNHLY and CDR2 FYNNEI. This CDR3 is 11 amino acids long. Trimming took off 10 bases at V and 8 bases at J, with 11 bases between the two ends. CDR3 loop: CANSDGEKLFF. Here the CDR3 DNA reads TGTGCCAATTCGGACGGCGAAAAACTGTTTTTT.

This clone was counted a few times. The chain couples TRBV28 to TRBJ2-3; 12 bases are shared with TRBD2. Germline V gene data show CDR1 as MDHEN and CDR2 as SYDVKM. The CDR3 runs to 15 residues. V trimming: 7 bases; J trimming: 4 bases; junction bases outside the gene matches: 6. The CDR3 DNA sequence: TGTGCCAGCAATCCCCTAGCGGGAGGGCCAGATACGCAGTATTTT. Translated: CASNPLAGGPDTQYF.

This clone was picked up a small number of times. This chain uses TRBV28 with TRBJ2-7, with 9 bases fitting TRBD1. Germline CDR1 is MDHEN and CDR2 is SYDVKM. The CDR3 length is 14 residues. Trimming took 4 bases from V and 1 from J; bases not matched to a gene: 2. The CDR3 bases are TGTGCCAGCAGTTCGGGGACAGGGTCCTACGAGCAGTACTTC. It is translated as CASSSGTGSYEQYF.

The V call is TRBV10-3, the J call TRBJ1-1; the D gene is possibly TRBD1 (6 bases). The CDR3 sequence is 13 residues long. Trimming removed 10 bases from V and 0 bases from J, with 12 bases in between. Germline loops: CDR1 ENHRY, CDR2 SYGVKD. This chain's CDR3 is CATRTVLNTEAFF. In DNA, the CDR3 is TGTGCCACTCGGACAGTTTTGAACACTGAAGCTTTCTTT.

DNA for the CDR3: TGTGCCAGCAGCTTAGTGTGGGGTAGGGGCTACACCTTC. Translation: CASSLVWGRGYTF. This chain connects TRBV7-2 to TRBJ1-2, with D uncertain. Germline CDR1 SGHTA, CDR2 FQGNSA. CDR3 length: 13 residues. Trimming stripped 1 base from V and 8 bases from J, with 11 bases between.

The V and J genes are TRBV14 and TRBJ2-3; D ambiguous. The CDR3 is made up of 13 amino acids. With 4 bases removed from V and 2 bases from J, the gap between germline ends came to 7 bases. Germline V gives CDR1 SGHDN, CDR2 FVKESK. The CDR3 protein is CASSPRPTDTQYF. CDR3 nucleotide sequence: TGTGCCAGCAGCCCTAGGCCCACAGATACGCAGTATTTT.

Points on this clone: A junction boundary mismatches the germline segment, possibly from a read error. CDR3 sequence (DNA): TGTGCTAGCAGTTTAGGGGCCCATGAGCAGTTCTTC. Its translation is CASSLGAHEQFF. The chain employs TRBV25-1 and TRBJ2-1, with D perhaps matching TRBD1 (5 bases). The CDR3 extends over 12 amino acids. Germline V gives CDR1 MGHDK, CDR2 SYGVNS.

This clone was observed a handful of times. V and J are TRBV30 and TRBJ2-1; D ambiguous. CDR3 length: 14 amino acids. The V gene lost 2 bases and the J gene lost 5 bases, with 13 bases spanning the gap. The germline CDR1 and CDR2 sequences are GTSNPN and SVGIG (reference sequence). The CDR3 DNA is TGTGCCTGGAGTCCCGGTTATGGGGACAATGAGCAGTTCTTC. Translating it yields CAWSPGYGDNEQFF.

The chain carries TRBV30 and TRBJ1-6; 10 nucleotides align to TRBD1. With V trimmed by 3 bases and J by 7 bases, 3 bases remained unmatched. The CDR3 length is 14 residues. Per the germline V gene, CDR1 is GTSNPN and CDR2 is SVGIG (reference sequence). The CDR3 spells CAWRLGQGNSPLHF. In nucleotides, the CDR3 is TGTGCCTGGAGGCTGGGACAGGGGAATTCACCCCTCCACTTT.

This clone was found once. V gene TRBV29-1 combines with J gene TRBJ2-5; D could derive from TRBD1 or TRBD2 (7 bases each). CDR1 and CDR2 (germline): SQVTM, ANQGSEA. V was shortened by 6 bases and J by 5 bases, with 22 bases between the two germline ends. This CDR3 has 15 residues. CDR3 protein: CSVGGGEGAGETQYF. In nucleotides, the CDR3 is TGCAGCGTGGGGGGGGGCGAGGGGGCAGGGGAGACCCAGTACTTC.